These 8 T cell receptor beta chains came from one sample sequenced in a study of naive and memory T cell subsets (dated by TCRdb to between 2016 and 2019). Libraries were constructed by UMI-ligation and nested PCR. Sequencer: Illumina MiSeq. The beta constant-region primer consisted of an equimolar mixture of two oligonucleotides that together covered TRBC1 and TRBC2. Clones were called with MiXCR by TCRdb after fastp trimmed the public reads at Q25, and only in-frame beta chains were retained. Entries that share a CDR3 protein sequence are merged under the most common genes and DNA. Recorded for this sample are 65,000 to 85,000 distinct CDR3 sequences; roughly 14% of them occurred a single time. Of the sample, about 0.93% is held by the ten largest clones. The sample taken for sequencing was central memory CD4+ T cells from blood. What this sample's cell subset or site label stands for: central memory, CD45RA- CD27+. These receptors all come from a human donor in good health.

The CDR3 sequence is CASSVQSESYNSPLHF. CDR3 DNA sequence: TGTGCCAGCAGCGTACAGTCGGAGTCCTATAATTCACCCCTCCACTTT. The chain recombines TRBV9 with TRBJ1-6; D is unresolved. Trimming took 1 base from V and 1 from J, leaving 9 bases between them. The CDR3 length is 16 residues. Germline CDR1 SGDLS, CDR2 YYNGEE.

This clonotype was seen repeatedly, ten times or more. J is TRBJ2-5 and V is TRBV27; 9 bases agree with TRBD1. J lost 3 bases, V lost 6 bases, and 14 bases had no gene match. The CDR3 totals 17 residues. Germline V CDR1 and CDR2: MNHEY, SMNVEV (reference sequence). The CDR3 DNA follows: TGTGCCAGCAGGAGGACAGGGGTCGTGGGGGGTAAAGAGACCCAGTACTTC. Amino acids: CASRRTGVVGGKETQYF.

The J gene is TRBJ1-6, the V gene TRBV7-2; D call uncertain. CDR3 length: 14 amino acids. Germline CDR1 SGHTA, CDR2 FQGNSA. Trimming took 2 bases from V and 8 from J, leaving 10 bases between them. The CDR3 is CASSLNPHDSPLHF. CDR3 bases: TGTGCCAGCAGCTTAAACCCGCACGATTCACCCCTCCACTTT.

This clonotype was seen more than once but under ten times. CDR3 in DNA: TGCAGTGCCAAGCCCGGTTCTGGCTATGGCTACACCTTC. This codes for CSAKPGSGYGYTF. The rearrangement joins TRBV20-1 to TRBJ1-2, with D unresolved. Germline V lookup: CDR1 DFQATT, CDR2 SNEGSKA (reference sequence). The ends were cut back, 6 bases at V and 4 bases at J, with 15 bases in the middle. This CDR3 spans 13 amino acids.

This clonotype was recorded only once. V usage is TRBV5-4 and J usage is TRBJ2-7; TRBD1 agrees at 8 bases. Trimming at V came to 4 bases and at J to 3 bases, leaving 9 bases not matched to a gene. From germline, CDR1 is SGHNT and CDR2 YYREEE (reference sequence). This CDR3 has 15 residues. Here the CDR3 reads CASSPRQGSGYEQYF. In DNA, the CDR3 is TGTGCCAGCAGCCCTAGACAGGGGTCGGGCTACGAGCAGTACTTC.

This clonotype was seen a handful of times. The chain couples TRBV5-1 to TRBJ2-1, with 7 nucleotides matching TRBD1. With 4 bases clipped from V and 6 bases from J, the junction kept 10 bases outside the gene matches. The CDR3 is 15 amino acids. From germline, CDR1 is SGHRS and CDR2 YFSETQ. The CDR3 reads CASSIRTTGSNEQFF. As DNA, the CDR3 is TGCGCCAGCAGCATCCGCACGACAGGGAGCAATGAGCAGTTCTTC.

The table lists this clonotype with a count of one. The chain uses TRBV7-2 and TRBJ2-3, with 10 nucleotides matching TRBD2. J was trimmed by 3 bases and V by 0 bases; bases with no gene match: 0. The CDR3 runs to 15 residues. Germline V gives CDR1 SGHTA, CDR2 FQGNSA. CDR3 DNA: TGTGCCAGCAGCTTAGCGACTAGCGGGACAGATACGCAGTATTTT. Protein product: CASSLATSGTDTQYF.

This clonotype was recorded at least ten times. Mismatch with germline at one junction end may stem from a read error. The CDR3 region is CASSLRDEDPKALF. The CDR3 DNA reads as TGTGCCAGCAGTCTACGAGACGAGGACCCAAAGGCGCTCTTC. The chain couples TRBV12-3 or TRBV12-4 to TRBJ2-1; D remains ambiguous. This CDR3 has 14 residues.